A single sample gave rise to the 25 T cell receptor beta chains below, sequenced in a study of post-analysis software for immune sequencing data (dated by TCRdb to between 2014 and 2017). Libraries were built with PCR. Instrument on record: Illumina HiSeq 2500. Unique molecular identifiers were incorporated into TCR beta cDNA libraries to reduce PCR and sequencing biases. TCRdb's own reprocessing of the public reads used fastp at Q25 and MiXCR and kept productive beta chains. CDR3 protein sequences are deduplicated, and each keeps its most common genes and DNA. The sample table records hundreds of thousands of distinct CDR3 sequences; around 50% of these occur just once. The ten largest clones represent approximately 4.5% of the sample. The study at large found these results: Patients showed significantly higher frequencies than controls for 4 or 5 TRBV segments, among them TRBV5-6, TRBV5-1 and TRBV20-1.

No cognate antigen is known for these TCRs. The sample was blood. These receptors came from a girl aged 10 to 17 with multiple sclerosis.

To note about this clonotype: One end of the junction fails to match germline, which may point to a read error. V and J are TRBV6-2 or TRBV6-3 and TRBJ1-1, with TRBD1 matching 7 bases. CDR1 and CDR2 (germline): MNHEY, SVGEGT. There are 12 residues in the CDR3. The CDR3 bases are TGTGCCAGCAGTGGGACAGACACTGAAACTTTCTTT. It is translated as CASSGTDTETFF.

This clonotype has just a few counts. The chain combines TRBV15 with TRBJ2-4; perhaps TRBD1 as D (6 bases). V lost 0 bases and J 1 base, leaving 25 bases between the germline ends. CDR3 size: 21 residues. Germline-derived CDR1 and CDR2 are LNHNV and YYDKDF (reference sequence). CDR3 residues: CATSRDERQEPANRAKNIQYF. The CDR3 nucleotides are TGTGCCACCAGCAGAGATGAGCGACAGGAGCCAGCAAATAGGGCCAAAAACATTCAGTACTTC.

This clonotype has just a few counts. The chain carries TRBV7-3 and TRBJ1-1, with a possible D match to TRBD1 (5 bases). Looked up from germline, CDR1 is SGHTA and CDR2 is FQGTGA. Trimming stripped 4 bases from V and 1 base from J, with 13 bases between. The CDR3 extends over 15 amino acids. The CDR3 is CASSSVSGANTEAFF. The CDR3 DNA reads TGTGCCAGCAGCTCCGTGAGCGGGGCGAACACTGAAGCTTTCTTT.

This clonotype was counted only a few times. The chain joins TRBV7-3 to TRBJ2-1; D ambiguous. The CDR3 has 18 amino acids. Between the trimmed V and J ends, which lost 3 bases and 9 bases, there was a span of 27 bases. The germline CDR1 and CDR2 sequences are SGHTA and FQGTGA. As DNA, the CDR3 is TGTGCCAGCAGCTTTGTGAGTGCTCCGGGCCAGCGCTACGGTGAGCAGTTCTTC. Amino acids: CASSFVSAPGQRYGEQFF.

The CDR3 bases are TGCAGTGCTAGAGAAGATAGGACTAGCCCAATTAGCTCCTACAATGAGCAGTTCTTC. Amino acid sequence: CSAREDRTSPISSYNEQFF. The V and J genes are TRBV20-1 and TRBJ2-1, with TRBD2 matching over 8 bases. Germline CDR1 and CDR2: DFQATT and SNEGSKA (reference sequence). V dropped 0 bases and J dropped 0; count of bases not matched to a gene: 13. The CDR3 contains 19 residues.

The chain links TRBV9 to TRBJ2-5; D ambiguous. Germline V gene sequence: CDR1 SGDLS, CDR2 YYNGEE. The CDR3 has 12 residues. V gave up 0 bases and J gave up 11 bases, with 11 bases separating them. CDR3 region: CASSVVGNEQYF. CDR3 bases: TGTGCCAGCAGCGTAGTTGGGAATGAGCAGTACTTC.

This chain uses TRBV7-8 with TRBJ1-2, with 7 bases matching TRBD1. Germline V CDR1 and CDR2: SGHVS, FQNEAQ. J gave up 3 bases and V 7 bases, and 14 bases lay outside the gene matches. The CDR3 contains 16 residues. As DNA, the CDR3 is TGTGCCAGCACCACAGGGGAGGGTGATTGGGACTATGGCTACACCTTC. This gives the protein CASTTGEGDWDYGYTF.

J is TRBJ2-5 and V is TRBV20-1; 7 nucleotides line up with TRBD2. CDR1 is DFQATT and CDR2 is SNEGSKA in the germline V gene (reference sequence). The J segment lost 3 bases and the V segment lost 3 bases, leaving 4 bases of the junction unmatched. This CDR3 comprises 13 residues. CDR3 region: CSASLGTKETQYF. The CDR3 nucleotides are TGCAGTGCTAGTTTAGGGACTAAAGAGACCCAGTACTTC.

The V call is TRBV14, the J call TRBJ1-2; D unclear. The CDR3 loop spans 13 amino acids. The germline V gene encodes CDR1 SGHDN and CDR2 FVKESK. Trimming pared 2 bases from V and 4 bases from J, leaving 8 bases between. The CDR3 protein is CASSQNDGYGYTF. In DNA form, the CDR3 reads TGTGCCAGCAGCCAAAACGACGGCTATGGCTACACCTTC. Full variable domain (remainder filled in from reference TRBV14 and TRBJ1-2): EAGVTQFPSHSVIEKGQTVTLRCDPISGHDNLYWYRRVMGKEIKFLLHFVKESKQDESGMPNNRFLAERTGGTYSTLKVQPAELEDSGVYFCASSQNDGYGYTFGSGTRLTVV.

This clonotype was observed a single time. This chain links TRBV3-1 with TRBJ2-3; 14 bases fit TRBD2. V shed 3 bases, J shed 2 bases, and the junction held 7 bases outside the gene matches. CDR3 length: 18 residues. Germline V gene sequence: CDR1 LGHDT, CDR2 YNNKEL (reference sequence). In DNA form, the CDR3 reads TGTGCCAGCAGCCACTGGACTAGCGGGGGGATCCACACAGATACGCAGTATTTT. It yields the protein CASSHWTSGGIHTDTQYF.

The V gene is TRBV2, the J gene TRBJ2-2; D remains unclear. V lost 0 bases and J lost 5, with 7 bases in between. The germline V gene has CDR1 SNHLY and CDR2 FYNNEI. This CDR3 has 14 amino acids. CDR3 bases: TGTGCCAGCAGTGAAGCCTGGATAACCGGGGAGCTGTTTTTT. It is translated as CASSEAWITGELFF.

CDR3 nucleotide sequence: TGTGCCAGCAGTACGGGACGCCTGAGCTCCTACGAGCAGTACTTC. Protein: CASSTGRLSSYEQYF. This chain joins TRBV12-3 or TRBV12-4 and TRBJ2-7, with D perhaps TRBD1 or TRBD2 (5 bases each). V was trimmed by 5 bases and J by 0 bases, leaving 14 bases between them. The CDR3 is 15 amino acids.

V and J are TRBV11-2 and TRBJ2-1; TRBD1 aligns across 8 bases. CDR3 length: 18 amino acids. V shed 0 bases and J 1 base; nucleotides not matched to a gene: 8. The germline V gene encodes CDR1 SGHAT and CDR2 FQNNGV. The CDR3 reads CASSLEGQGMGSYNEQFF. CDR3 sequence (DNA): TGTGCCAGCAGCTTAGAAGGACAGGGTATGGGGTCCTACAATGAGCAGTTCTTC.

This clonotype has more than one count but fewer than ten. The rearrangement joins TRBV6-2 or TRBV6-3 to TRBJ2-5; D remains unclear. This CDR3 is built from 12 residues. The V and J ends lost 5 bases and 5 bases respectively, with 9 bases between them. The germline CDR1 and CDR2 sequences are MNHEY and SVGEGT. CDR3 bases: TGTGCCAGCAGTCCAGTAGAGGAGACCCAGTACTTC. Translated: CASSPVEETQYF.

This chain links TRBV27 with TRBJ2-3, with D perhaps matching TRBD2 (5 bases). With 4 bases removed from V and 2 bases from J, the gap between germline ends came to 31 bases. From germline, CDR1 is MNHEY and CDR2 SMNVEV (reference sequence). The CDR3 covers 21 residues. In DNA, the CDR3 is TGTGCCAGCAGTTCCCTGGACTTCGGCCTATCTCCGGCTGGAGTCACAGATACGCAGTATTTT. It is translated as CASSSLDFGLSPAGVTDTQYF.

This clonotype turned up a few times. The junction does not match germline at one end; this may be a read error. The chain recombines TRBV5-1 with TRBJ2-1; D unclear. Germline V gene data show CDR1 as SGHRS and CDR2 as YFSETQ. This CDR3 has 13 amino acids. CDR3 bases: TGTGCCAGCAGCTTAGGCGTCGGCAATGAGCAGTTCTTC. It encodes CASSLGVGNEQFF.

The V and J genes are TRBV6-6 and TRBJ1-2; D is uncertain. Trimming cost V 0 bases and J 5 bases, with 10 bases left between them. The germline CDR1 and CDR2 sequences are MNHNY and SVGAGI (reference sequence). This CDR3 has 14 amino acids. The CDR3: CASSYSSSVYGYTF. CDR3 nucleotides: TGTGCCAGCAGTTACTCGAGCTCAGTTTATGGCTACACCTTC.

V is TRBV7-2 and J is TRBJ2-7; TRBD1 matches 7 bases. CDR1 is SGHTA, CDR2 FQGNSA, per germline. The V gene end was trimmed by 4 bases and the J gene end by 2 bases; junction bases not matched to a gene: 8. This CDR3 has 15 amino acids. CDR3 coding DNA: TGTGCCAGCAGCTCCCGACAGGGTGGCCCCTACGAGCAGTACTTC. It specifies CASSSRQGGPYEQYF.

The V and J genes are TRBV6-2 or TRBV6-3 and TRBJ2-1; 10 positions match TRBD1. The V segment lost 5 bases and the J segment 3 bases; nucleotides outside the gene matches: 4. CDR3 length equals 15 residues. Germline values: CDR1 MNHEY, CDR2 SVGEGT. This CDR3 reads CASSLTGGRYNEQFF. The CDR3 DNA sequence: TGTGCCAGCAGTCTGACAGGGGGCCGCTACAATGAGCAGTTCTTC.

The chain links TRBV7-2 to TRBJ2-1; D is uncertain. CDR3 length equals 14 residues. Germline V gives CDR1 SGHTA, CDR2 FQGNSA. The V gene lost 1 base and the J gene lost 7 bases, with 11 bases spanning the gap. Here the CDR3 reads CASSLVGGINEQFF. For the CDR3, the DNA is TGTGCCAGCAGCTTAGTAGGCGGCATTAATGAGCAGTTCTTC.

The V and J genes are TRBV7-3 and TRBJ2-5, with TRBD1 identical over 7 bases. The trim removed 4 bases at V and 0 bases at J, leaving 8 bases unmatched. There are 16 residues in the CDR3. Germline lookup yields CDR1 SGHTA and CDR2 FQGTGA. The CDR3 bases are TGTGCCAGCAGCTCCCGGACAGGAGCCTACCAAGAGACCCAGTACTTC. Amino acids: CASSSRTGAYQETQYF.

The chain employs TRBV29-1 and TRBJ2-1, with 11 bases that match TRBD1. This CDR3 is built from 12 residues. With 7 bases clipped from V and 9 bases from J, the junction kept 5 bases outside the gene matches. From germline, CDR1 is SQVTM and CDR2 ANQGSEA. The CDR3 spells CSAWTGGGEQFF. CDR3 sequence (DNA): TGCAGCGCTTGGACAGGGGGCGGTGAGCAGTTCTTC.

This clonotype was picked up a small number of times. The chain combines TRBV5-6 with TRBJ2-6; the D is unclear. V lost 5 bases and J lost 1, with 13 bases in between. The CDR3 length is 16 residues. Germline CDR1 and CDR2: SGHDT and YYEEEE. The DNA for the CDR3 is TGTGCCAGCAGTTCATCCCCCACTTCTGGGGCCAACGTCCTGACTTTC. Translating gives CASSSSPTSGANVLTF.

The chain combines TRBV5-1 with TRBJ2-1; 10 bases match TRBD2. The CDR3 has 16 residues. Germline V gene sequence: CDR1 SGHRS, CDR2 YFSETQ. With V trimmed by 1 base and J by 3 bases, 4 bases remained unmatched. CDR3: CASSLSRTSGYNEQFF. In nucleotides, the CDR3 is TGCGCCAGCAGCTTGTCTCGGACTAGCGGCTACAATGAGCAGTTCTTC.

The chain combines TRBV9 with TRBJ2-2; TRBD2 matches 15 bases. The trim removed 4 bases at V and 0 bases at J, leaving 4 bases unmatched. The CDR3 totals 18 residues. The germline gives CDR1 SGDLS, CDR2 YYNGEE. The CDR3 reads CASSFGLAGGPNTGELFF. CDR3 DNA: TGTGCCAGCAGCTTTGGACTAGCGGGGGGGCCGAACACCGGGGAGCTGTTTTTT.